Only one count was recorded for the clone carrying this TCR beta chain. Its target is unknown. This specimen belongs to a study of cytomegalovirus exposure and HLA in healthy donors. Study details: The same platform used for the 666 first-cohort repertoires was also used for the roughly 130 validation repertoires, as a later analysis reported. Study-level points and caveats: In vitro data verified a few CMV-associated chains as specific for CMV antigens. It was found in a later analysis that first-cohort TCR clusters tended to co-occur in the 120 validation repertoires.

The data were produced by immunoSEQ multiplex PCR, yet TCRdb's version contains in-frame clones alone and is incomplete. The table lists 150,000 to 250,000 clones, approximately 80% of them singletons, with around 15% in the top ten. The study drew the donors from its approximately 110-subject validation cohort, separate from the approximately 700-subject first cohort. Germline V gene data show CDR1 as SGHRS and CDR2 as YFSETQ. This CDR3 region has 15 residues. Unmatched junction bases numbered 4, after V lost 0 bases and J lost 4 bases. This receptor was obtained from a woman in her 30s in good health and CMV-seropositive. The chain couples TRBV5-1 to TRBJ2-1; 7 positions agree with TRBD1. Sequences were obtained from PBMCs. The CDR3 sequence: CASSLANRGYNEQFF. DNA for the CDR3: TGCGCCAGCAGCTTGGCGAACAGGGGTTACAATGAGCAGTTCTTC.